These 4 T cell receptor beta chains were sequenced from one sample in a study of blood T cell repertoires in COVID-19. The data were produced by immunoSEQ multiplex PCR, yet TCRdb's version contains in-frame clones alone and is incomplete. Among over 300,000 clones listed, 83% were seen once. Material: peripheral blood. The source of these receptors is a woman in her 50s with acute or convalescent COVID-19.

J is TRBJ2-1 and V is TRBV7-7; D unresolved. Germline V lookup: CDR1 SSHAT, CDR2 FNYEAQ (reference sequence). V was shortened by 5 bases and J by 9 bases, with 11 bases between the two germline ends. The CDR3 totals 12 residues. The CDR3 loop reads CASSVLGGEQFF. As DNA, the CDR3 is TGTGCCAGCAGCGTCCTCGGCGGTGAGCAGTTCTTC.

In its sample, this clone was seen once. V usage is TRBV6-5 and J usage is TRBJ1-2, with D possibly being TRBD1 (5 bases). V was trimmed by 7 bases and J by 0 bases, leaving 9 bases between them. Germline CDR1 and CDR2: MNHEY and SVGAGI. The CDR3 runs to 13 residues. In DNA form, the CDR3 reads TGTGCCAGCATCAGGGCAGCTAACTATGGCTACACCTTC. As protein: CASIRAANYGYTF.

The chain is built from TRBV10-3 and TRBJ2-1, with TRBD1 matching over 8 bases. The CDR3 runs to 13 residues. Germline CDR1 and CDR2: ENHRY and SYGVKD. The ends lost 6 bases at V and 10 bases at J; junction bases unmatched: 8. This CDR3 reads CAISVDRGGEQFF. CDR3 coding DNA: TGTGCCATCAGCGTCGACAGGGGAGGCGAGCAGTTCTTC.

Here the CDR3 reads CASSLDRVRTEAFF. Written as DNA, the CDR3 is TGTGCCAGCAGTTTAGACAGGGTACGGACTGAAGCTTTCTTT. The chain carries TRBV6-5 and TRBJ1-1, with TRBD1 identical over 7 bases. CDR1 is MNHEY, CDR2 SVGAGI, per germline. This CDR3 region has 14 residues. J was trimmed by 5 bases and V by 4 bases; bases with no gene match: 7.